Below, 14 T cell receptor beta chains from the same sample are listed, as sequenced in a study of shared clonotypes between healthy human individuals. The naive CD8 population came from CD45RO-negative cells selected for CCR7, without terminally differentiated effector memory CD45RA+ cells. The table came from immunoSEQ multiplex PCR; TCRdb's copy has only in-frame clones and leaves some out. Of millions of clones in the sample, approximately 94% are singletons; the top ten hold under 2%. Sample: naive CD8+ T cells from PBMCs. The receptors stem from a man aged 18-30 years in good health. Some clones in this sample may be carry-over from other donors' samples.

This clone has just one count. This chain connects TRBV4-1 to TRBJ2-7; D remains unclear. From germline, CDR1 is MGHRA and CDR2 YSYEKL. V was pared by 0 bases and J by 0 bases, with 12 bases between. The CDR3 contains 16 residues. The CDR3 nucleotides read TGCGCCAGCAGCCAAGATGAACGAAGGAGCTCCTACGAGCAGTACTTC. As protein: CASSQDERRSSYEQYF.

The chain has TRBV10-3 and TRBJ2-2; tentatively, D is TRBD1 (6 bases). There are 16 residues in the CDR3. The V and J ends lost 3 bases and 2 bases respectively, with 13 bases between them. From germline, CDR1 is ENHRY and CDR2 SYGVKD. The CDR3 spells CAISDVRTVNTGELFF. The CDR3 DNA is TGTGCCATCAGTGATGTTCGGACAGTTAACACCGGGGAGCTGTTTTTT.

The J gene is TRBJ2-1, the V gene TRBV28; 8 nucleotides align to TRBD2. With V trimmed by 4 bases and J by 8 bases, 7 bases remained unmatched. The CDR3 consists of 14 residues. Germline CDR1 is MDHEN and CDR2 is SYDVKM. CDR3 nucleotides: TGTGCCAGCAGTTGGATTAGCGGGAAGCATGAGCAGTTCTTC. Translated: CASSWISGKHEQFF.

The chain is built from TRBV7-9 and TRBJ1-2; D uncertain. Germline assignment: CDR1 SEHNR and CDR2 FQNEAQ (reference sequence). Deletions cut 5 bases from V and 1 base from J, with 11 bases between. This CDR3 is 14 amino acids long. CDR3 nucleotide sequence: TGTGCCAGCAGCCAGAACTCCGGTAACTATGGCTACACCTTC. It encodes CASSQNSGNYGYTF.

The chain employs TRBV7-8 and TRBJ2-7; D is ambiguous. Germline CDR1 SGHVS, CDR2 FQNEAQ. The V end was cut by 1 base, the J end by 0 bases, with 13 bases between. The CDR3 runs to 16 residues. CDR3 protein: CASSLVGRKNSYEQYF. As DNA, the CDR3 is TGTGCCAGCAGCTTAGTTGGCAGGAAAAACTCCTACGAGCAGTACTTC.

The chain has TRBV29-1 and TRBJ2-1; a possible D gene is TRBD1 (5 bases). CDR1 is SQVTM and CDR2 is ANQGSEA in the germline V gene. CDR3 size: 21 residues. The V end was cut by 6 bases, the J end by 0 bases, with 33 bases between. The CDR3, as DNA: TGCAGCGTCGCAGGACAACGACAAGGGCGATCGGCAGAGAGCTCCTACAATGAGCAGTTCTTC. This sequence encodes CSVAGQRQGRSAESSYNEQFF.

This clone has just one count. The same CDR3 arises from other DNA sequences in this sample as well. The V gene is TRBV9, the J gene TRBJ2-7; the D call may be TRBD1 or TRBD2 (5 bases each). Deletions cut 4 bases from V and 0 bases from J, with 8 bases between. Germline CDR1 SGDLS, CDR2 YYNGEE. This CDR3 spans 13 amino acids. CDR3 nucleotides: TGTGCCAGCAGCCCGGGACCCTCCTACGAGCAGTACTTC. The encoded protein is CASSPGPSYEQYF.

J is TRBJ2-7 and V is TRBV27; 7 bases map to TRBD1. Germline-derived CDR1 and CDR2 are MNHEY and SMNVEV (reference sequence). The V and J ends lost 6 bases and 5 bases, in that order; junction bases with no gene match: 4. CDR3 length: 12 amino acids. The CDR3 DNA reads as TGTGCCAGCAGCGACAGGGCCCACGAGCAGTACTTC. Its translation: CASSDRAHEQYF.

V usage is TRBV11-2 and J usage is TRBJ1-4; no reliable D call. Trimming took 5 bases from V and 3 from J, leaving 7 bases between them. Germline CDR1 and CDR2: SGHAT and FQNNGV. The CDR3 has 13 residues. The CDR3 here is CASSPQANEKLFF. The CDR3 region has the DNA TGTGCCAGCAGCCCGCAGGCTAATGAAAAACTGTTTTTT.

This chain links TRBV6-1 with TRBJ1-1; no clear D gene. Trimming removed 0 bases at V and 10 bases at J, with 18 bases between. Germline V gives CDR1 MNHNS, CDR2 SASEGT. CDR3 length: 15 amino acids. CDR3 sequence: CASSEAPWTLEGAFF. In DNA, the CDR3 is TGTGCCAGCAGTGAAGCGCCTTGGACCCTGGAAGGAGCTTTCTTT.

This sequence joins TRBV2 and TRBJ2-6, with D unresolved. CDR1 and CDR2 (germline): SNHLY, FYNNEI. The CDR3 contains 15 residues. Trimming left V 1 base short and J 0 bases short, with 4 bases between. CDR3 nucleotide sequence: TGTGCCAGCAGTGAAGGGGTCTCTGGGGCCAACGTCCTGACTTTC. Translation gives CASSEGVSGANVLTF.

This clone was found once. The chain is built from TRBV13 and TRBJ2-7; 7 positions agree with TRBD1. Germline V lookup: CDR1 PRHDT, CDR2 FYEKMQ (reference sequence). This CDR3 is built from 16 residues. V gave up 5 bases and J gave up 1 base; unmatched junction bases: 11. The CDR3, as DNA: TGTGCCAGCAGCGATCGAACCGGGACAGCGTCCTACGAGCAGTACTTC. Amino acid sequence: CASSDRTGTASYEQYF.

The chain uses TRBV19 and TRBJ2-1; 9 nucleotides align to TRBD2. The CDR3 has 15 amino acids. Germline CDR1 and CDR2: LNHDA and SQIVND (reference sequence). V lost 5 bases, J lost 5 bases, and 7 bases stayed unmatched. The DNA for the CDR3 is TGTGCCAGTAGTCTGAGAGCGGGAGGCAACAATGAGCAGTTCTTC. It specifies CASSLRAGGNNEQFF.

The chain links TRBV10-1 to TRBJ2-2; D is ambiguous. The CDR3 has 11 residues. Trimming stripped 4 bases from V and 5 bases from J, with 2 bases between. CDR1 WNHNN and CDR2 SYGVQD come from the germline V gene (reference sequence). The CDR3 loop is CASSGTGELFF. In nucleotides, the CDR3 is TGCGCCAGCAGTGGGACCGGGGAGCTGTTTTTT.